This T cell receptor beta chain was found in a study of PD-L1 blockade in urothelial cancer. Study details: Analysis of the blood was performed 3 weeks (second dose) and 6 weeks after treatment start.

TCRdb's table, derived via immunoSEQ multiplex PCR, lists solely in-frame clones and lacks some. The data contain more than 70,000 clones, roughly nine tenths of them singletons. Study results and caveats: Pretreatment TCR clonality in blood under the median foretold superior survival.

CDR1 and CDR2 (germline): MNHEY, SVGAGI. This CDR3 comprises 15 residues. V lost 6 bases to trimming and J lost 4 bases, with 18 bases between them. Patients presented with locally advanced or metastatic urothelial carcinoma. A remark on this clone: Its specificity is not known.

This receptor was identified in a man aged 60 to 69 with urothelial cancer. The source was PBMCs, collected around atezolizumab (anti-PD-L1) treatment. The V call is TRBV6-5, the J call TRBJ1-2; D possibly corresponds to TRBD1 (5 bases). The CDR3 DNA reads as TGTGCCAGCAGGCCCGGGACTCCATCGGGCTATGGCTACACCTTC. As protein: CASRPGTPSGYGYTF.